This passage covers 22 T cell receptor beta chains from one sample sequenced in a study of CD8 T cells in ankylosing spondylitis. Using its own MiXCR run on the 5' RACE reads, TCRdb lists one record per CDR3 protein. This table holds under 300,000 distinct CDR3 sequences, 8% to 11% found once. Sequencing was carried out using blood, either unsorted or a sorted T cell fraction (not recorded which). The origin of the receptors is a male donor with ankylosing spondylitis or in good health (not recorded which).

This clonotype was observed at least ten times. The CDR3 DNA sequence: TGTGCCAGCAGCGTAGCGGGGGGGACCTACAATGAGCAGTTCTTC. Translated, it gives CASSVAGGTYNEQFF. The chain combines TRBV12-3 or TRBV12-4 with TRBJ2-1, with 11 bases aligning to TRBD2. The V segment lost 6 bases and the J segment 2 bases; nucleotides outside the gene matches: 3. This CDR3 is built from 15 residues.

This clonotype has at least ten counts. As DNA, the CDR3 is TGTGCCAGCAGCCCTCTCGGGAGCTCCTACAATGAGCAGTTCTTC. Protein sequence: CASSPLGSSYNEQFF. The chain is built from TRBV7-6 and TRBJ2-1; possibly TRBD2 for D (6 bases). The CDR3 sequence is 15 residues long. V lost 5 bases and J 0 bases, leaving 11 bases between the germline ends. Germline-derived CDR1 and CDR2 are SGHVS and FNYEAQ.

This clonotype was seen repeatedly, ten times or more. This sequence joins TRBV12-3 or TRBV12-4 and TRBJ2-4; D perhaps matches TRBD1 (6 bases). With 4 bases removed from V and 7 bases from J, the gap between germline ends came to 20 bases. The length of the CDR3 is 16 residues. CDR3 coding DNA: TGTGCCAGCAGTTCAGCAGGGGCAAGAGGGCTCAACATTCAGTACTTC. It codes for CASSSAGARGLNIQYF.

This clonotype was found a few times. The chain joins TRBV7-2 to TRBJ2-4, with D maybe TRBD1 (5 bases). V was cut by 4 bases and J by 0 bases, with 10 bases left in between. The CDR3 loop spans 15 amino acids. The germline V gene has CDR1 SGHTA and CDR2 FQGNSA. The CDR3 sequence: CASSSRAVAKNIQYF. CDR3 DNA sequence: TGTGCCAGCAGCTCCAGGGCAGTAGCCAAAAACATTCAGTACTTC.

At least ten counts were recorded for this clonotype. CDR3 amino acids: CASRHRGAPNYEQYF. Written as DNA, the CDR3 is TGTGCCAGCAGGCACAGGGGCGCTCCTAACTACGAGCAGTACTTC. The chain joins TRBV3-1 to TRBJ2-7; 7 bases fit TRBD1. The CDR3 is 15 residues long. V shed 6 bases and J 3 bases; nucleotides not matched to a gene: 11. The germline CDR1 and CDR2 sequences are LGHDT and YNNKEL (reference sequence).

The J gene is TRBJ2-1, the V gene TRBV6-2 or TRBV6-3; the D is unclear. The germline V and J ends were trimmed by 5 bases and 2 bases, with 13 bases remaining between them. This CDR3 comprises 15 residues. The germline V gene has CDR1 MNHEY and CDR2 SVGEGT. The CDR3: CASSPRPAPYNEQFF. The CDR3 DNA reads TGTGCCAGCAGTCCCCGACCAGCTCCCTACAATGAGCAGTTCTTC.

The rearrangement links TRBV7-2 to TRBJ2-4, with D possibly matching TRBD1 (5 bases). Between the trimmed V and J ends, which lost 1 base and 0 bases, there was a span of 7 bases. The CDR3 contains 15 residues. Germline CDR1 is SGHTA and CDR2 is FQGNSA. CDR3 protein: CASSLERGAKNIQYF. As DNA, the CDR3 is TGTGCCAGCAGCTTAGAAAGGGGAGCCAAAAACATTCAGTACTTC.

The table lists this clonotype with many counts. This CDR3 reads CASLRGFTGELFF. CDR3 DNA: TGTGCCAGCTTGAGGGGCTTCACCGGGGAGCTGTTTTTT. The rearrangement uses TRBV3-1 and TRBJ2-2, with D possibly called TRBD1 or TRBD2 (5 bases each). Germline V gene data show CDR1 as LGHDT and CDR2 as YNNKEL (reference sequence). V lost 8 bases and J 4 bases, leaving 11 bases between the germline ends. The CDR3 is 13 residues long.

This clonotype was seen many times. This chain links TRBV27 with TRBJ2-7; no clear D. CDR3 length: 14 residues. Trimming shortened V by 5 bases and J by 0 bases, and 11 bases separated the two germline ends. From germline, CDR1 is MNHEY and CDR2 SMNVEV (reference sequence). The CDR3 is CASSLNPSSYEQYF. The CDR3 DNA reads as TGTGCCAGCAGTCTCAACCCGAGCTCCTACGAGCAGTACTTC.

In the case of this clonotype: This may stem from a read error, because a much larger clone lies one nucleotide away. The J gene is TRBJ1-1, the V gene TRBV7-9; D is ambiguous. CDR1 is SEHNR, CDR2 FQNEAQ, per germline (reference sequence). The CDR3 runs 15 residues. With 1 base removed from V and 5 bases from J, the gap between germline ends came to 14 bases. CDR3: CASSLGFTRGTEAFF. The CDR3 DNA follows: TGTGCCAGCAGCTTAGGTTTCACCCGAGGGACTGAAGCTTTCTTT.

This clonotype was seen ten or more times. CDR3: CASSLPDVYEQYF. CDR3 sequence (DNA): TGTGCCAGCAGCCTCCCAGACGTGTACGAGCAGTACTTC. The rearrangement links TRBV6-1 to TRBJ2-7; D gene uncertain. With 6 bases removed from V and 4 bases from J, the gap between germline ends came to 13 bases. CDR1 and CDR2 from the germline V gene are MNHNS and SASEGT. The length of the CDR3 is 13 residues.

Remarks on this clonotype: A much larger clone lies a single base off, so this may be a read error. For the CDR3, the DNA is TGTGCCAGCAGCCTCGTCAGCCCGGCTAACTATGGCTACACCTTC. As protein: CASSLVSPANYGYTF. The chain has TRBV7-2 and TRBJ1-2; D is unclear. Trimming left V 5 bases short and J 0 bases short, with 13 bases between. Germline V CDR1 and CDR2: SGHTA, FQGNSA. This CDR3 is built from 15 residues.

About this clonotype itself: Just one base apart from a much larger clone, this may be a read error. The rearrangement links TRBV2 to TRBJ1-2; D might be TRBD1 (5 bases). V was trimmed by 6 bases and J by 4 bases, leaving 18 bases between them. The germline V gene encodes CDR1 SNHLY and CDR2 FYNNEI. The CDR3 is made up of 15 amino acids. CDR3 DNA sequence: TGTGCCAGCAGACTACTAGGGGACGGGGGCTATGGCTACACCTTC. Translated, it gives CASRLLGDGGYGYTF.

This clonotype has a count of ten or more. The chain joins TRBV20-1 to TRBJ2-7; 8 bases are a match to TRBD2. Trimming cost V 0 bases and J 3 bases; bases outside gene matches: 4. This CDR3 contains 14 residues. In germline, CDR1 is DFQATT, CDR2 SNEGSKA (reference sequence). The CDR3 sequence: CSARDLAGSYEQYF. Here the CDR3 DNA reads TGCAGTGCTAGAGACTTAGCGGGGAGCTACGAGCAGTACTTC.

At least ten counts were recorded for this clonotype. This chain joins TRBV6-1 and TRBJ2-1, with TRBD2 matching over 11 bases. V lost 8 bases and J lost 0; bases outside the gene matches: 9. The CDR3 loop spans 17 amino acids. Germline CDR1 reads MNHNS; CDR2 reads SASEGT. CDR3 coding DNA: TGTGCCAGCCAGGGACTAGCGGTTCCCAGCTCCTACAATGAGCAGTTCTTC. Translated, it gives CASQGLAVPSSYNEQFF.

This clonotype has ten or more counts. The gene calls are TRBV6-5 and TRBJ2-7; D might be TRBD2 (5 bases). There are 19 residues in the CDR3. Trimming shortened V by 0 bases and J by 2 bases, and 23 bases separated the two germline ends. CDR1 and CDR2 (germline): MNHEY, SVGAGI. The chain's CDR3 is CASSYSINGGGALTYEQYF. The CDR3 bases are TGTGCCAGCAGTTACTCGATCAATGGAGGAGGCGCTTTAACCTACGAGCAGTACTTC.

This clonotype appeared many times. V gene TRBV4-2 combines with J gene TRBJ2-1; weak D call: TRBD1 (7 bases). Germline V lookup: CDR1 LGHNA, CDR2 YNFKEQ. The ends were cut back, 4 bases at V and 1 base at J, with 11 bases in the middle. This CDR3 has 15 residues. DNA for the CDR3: TGTGCCAGCAGCCCAGGGGGGCAGTCCTACAATGAGCAGTTCTTC. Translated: CASSPGGQSYNEQFF.

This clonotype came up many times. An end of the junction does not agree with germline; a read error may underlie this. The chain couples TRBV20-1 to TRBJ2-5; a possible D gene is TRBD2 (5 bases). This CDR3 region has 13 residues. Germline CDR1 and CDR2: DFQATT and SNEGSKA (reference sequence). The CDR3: CSARGQLGETQYF. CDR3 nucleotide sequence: TGCAGTGCGAGAGGGCAGCTAGGGGAGACCCAGTACTTC.

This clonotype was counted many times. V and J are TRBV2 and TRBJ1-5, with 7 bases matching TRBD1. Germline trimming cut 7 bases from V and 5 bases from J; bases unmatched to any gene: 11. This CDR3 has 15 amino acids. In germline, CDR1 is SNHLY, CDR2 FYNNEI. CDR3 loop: CASNPDRDGDQPQHF. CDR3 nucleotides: TGTGCCAGCAACCCTGACAGGGACGGGGATCAGCCCCAGCATTTT.

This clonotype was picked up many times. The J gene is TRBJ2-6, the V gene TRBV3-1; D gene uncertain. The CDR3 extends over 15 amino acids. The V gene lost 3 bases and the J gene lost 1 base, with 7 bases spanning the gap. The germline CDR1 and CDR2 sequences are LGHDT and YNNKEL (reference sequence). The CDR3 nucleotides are TGTGCCAGCAGCCAGTTTGGTTCTGGGGCCAACGTCCTGACTTTC. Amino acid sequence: CASSQFGSGANVLTF.

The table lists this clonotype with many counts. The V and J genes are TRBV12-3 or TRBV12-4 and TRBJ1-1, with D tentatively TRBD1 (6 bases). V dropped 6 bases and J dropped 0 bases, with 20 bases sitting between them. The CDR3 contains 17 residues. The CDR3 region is CASSQSPEGGMNTEAFF. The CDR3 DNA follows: TGTGCCAGCAGCCAAAGCCCGGAGGGGGGCATGAACACTGAAGCTTTCTTT.

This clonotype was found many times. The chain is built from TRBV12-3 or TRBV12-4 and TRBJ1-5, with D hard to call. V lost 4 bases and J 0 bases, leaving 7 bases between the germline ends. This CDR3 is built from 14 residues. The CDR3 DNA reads TGTGCCAGCAGTTACCTTTATAGCAATCAGCCCCAGCATTTT. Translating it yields CASSYLYSNQPQHF.